What follows is one T cell receptor beta chain and its context. There is no known antigen for this receptor. Per-base qualities were not stored, and no clone one base away is much larger. The treatment or condition label of this sample denotes: approximately 9-day PBMC culture with coronavirus spike peptide pools or control peptides (ViraFEST assay). The ViraFEST assay was used in the study, in which antigen-specific T cells were expanded with peptide pools and expanded clonotypes were subsequently identified by TCR sequencing. The convalescent patients' positive SARS-CoV-2 PCR tests were from March to December 2020, which was before the Alpha, Beta and Delta variants emerged in the United States. Each well held 2.2 million or so PBMCs cultured with roughly 10 ug/ml peptide pools in IMDM containing approximately 4.8% human AB serum and 7.5 to 10 IU/ml IL-2. Half of the culture medium was replaced with fresh IL-2-containing medium on days 3 and 7. After 10 days of culture, CD4+ T cells were isolated by negative selection with the EasySep CD4+ T cell isolation kit. Ficoll-Paque Plus gradient centrifugation was used to isolate PBMCs from whole blood, and the isolated PBMCs were then either used fresh or cryopreserved at -140C. Triplicate wells were generally used for each culture condition.

The data were taken from a study of vaccination and CD4 T cells after COVID-19 (dated 2022 in TCRdb). General notes on the study: SARS-CoV-2 positivity had been established in the convalescent patients by nasal swab PCR, and mild disease was recorded in several of these patients and severe disease in one. Control cultures received a CEFX viral epitope pool as the positive control, an HIV-1 Nef peptide pool as the negative control, or no peptide. The spike-specific CD4+ TCR repertoire was compared before and after mRNA vaccination in fewer than eleven COVID-19 convalescent patients and 4 infection-naive healthy vaccine recipients. Six males and four females were included in the convalescent cohort, with two Hispanic individuals, seven Caucasians, two Asians and one multiracial person represented. Post-vaccine blood samples were collected a median of 72 days after the second vaccine dose, ranging from about 13 to 241 days. Culture stimuli were overlapping spike peptide pools from SARS-CoV-2 and from the common cold coronaviruses HCoV-NL63, HCoV-OC43 and HCoV-229E. Participants got two doses of the Pfizer-BioNTech BNT162b2 vaccine (n=8) or two doses of the Moderna mRNA-1273 vaccine (n=2). Post-COVID blood samples from convalescent patients were collected a median of roughly 100 days after diagnosis, with a range of 35 to 161 days. What the work shows at the level of the full study, not this receptor alone: In convalescent patients, nearly all vaccine-specific clones (304 of 307) were found to be mono-reactive for SARS-CoV-2 spike rather than cross-reactive with common cold coronaviruses. The median number of SARS-CoV-2-reactive clonotypes rose from around 21 after infection to roughly 38 after vaccination, but the change was not significant. In convalescent patients, a median approximately 90% of post-vaccine SARS-CoV-2-reactive clones were detected only after vaccination, suggesting vaccine-specific priming. Relatively few convalescent patients were included in the study, and early timepoints after natural infection were not analyzed.

CDR1 MNHNS and CDR2 SASEGT were looked up in the germline V gene. The germline ends are 18 bases apart after V is trimmed by 6 bases and J by 0 bases. Reading from cysteine to phenylalanine, the CDR3 counts 17 amino acids. Of the read, only the CDR3 DNA is kept; its 51 bases are in frame from base 1. The method was PCR. At the Johns Hopkins FTIC core, DNA from the cultured CD4+ T cells underwent TCR sequencing with the Oncomine TCR Beta short-read assay. The QIAamp micro DNA kit was used to extract genomic DNA from the cultured CD4+ T cells. Oncomine TCR Beta libraries from cultured CD4+ T cells were pooled using unique dual indexes and sequenced on an Illumina iSeq 100. In the authors' own workflow: Non-productive sequences were filtered out, and CDR3s that did not start with C, did not end with F or W, or were shorter than 7 amino acids were discarded. Antigen-specific clonotypes were identified using the MANAFEST web application through comparison of peptide-stimulated wells with reference and other culture wells. An FDR below 0.05, an odds ratio above 5, and a productive frequency above 0.1% in at least two of three replicate wells were required for clones to be considered positive. Clonotypes that were significantly expanded in both SARS-CoV-2 spike wells and at least one common cold coronavirus spike condition were defined as cross-reactive. CDR3 homology was assessed with Levenshtein distances (stringdist) and unrooted phylogenetic trees (ape) in R version 3.6.1. TCRdb ran its own pipeline on the public reads, namely fastp trimming at Q25 and MiXCR clone calling, and kept in-frame beta chains. Identical CDR3 protein sequences are pooled into one entry, listed with their most common genes and DNA. The V and J calls and clone size are TCRdb's, not the authors'. This sample is represented by under 15,000 distinct CDR3 sequences; 51% of them were singletons. About 10% of the sample goes to the ten largest clones.

Sequenced: CD4+ T cells from blood, cultured in vitro. The receptor was isolated from a human donor who had recovered from COVID-19. This chain joins TRBV6-1 to TRBJ1-5; TRBD1 is perhaps the D gene, given 6 matching bases. The nucleotide sequence reads TGTGCCAGCAGCCGCCCGACAGGTGAATATAGCAATCAGCCCCAGCATTTT. Its amino acids are CASSRPTGEYSNQPQHF.